These 10 T cell receptor beta chains were sequenced from one sample in a study of T cells in localized non-small cell lung cancer. Assay used: immunoSEQ multiplex PCR; TCRdb lists only in-frame clones, some missing. The data hold some 3,500 clones, with around 25% observed a single time. This material consisted of lung tumor tissue, taken before any cancer treatment. These receptors came from a woman aged 35 to 75 with stage I lung adenocarcinoma.

This clone was counted a few times. The chain employs TRBV6-1 and TRBJ1-3, with D perhaps TRBD1 (5 bases). This CDR3 spans 13 amino acids. The V end lost 1 base, the J end lost 7 bases, and 8 bases lay between the germline ends. Per germline, CDR1 MNHNS and CDR2 SASEGT. The CDR3 protein is CASSEVPGNTIYF. For the CDR3, the DNA is TGTGCCAGCAGTGAAGTTCCAGGGAACACCATATATTTT.

The V gene is TRBV18, the J gene TRBJ2-7; 10 bases line up with TRBD1. With V trimmed by 2 bases and J by 5 bases, 3 bases remained unmatched. The germline gives CDR1 KGHSH, CDR2 LQKENI. The CDR3 covers 14 residues. The CDR3 coding sequence is TGTGCCAGCTCACCAAGGACAGGGGGAAACGAGCAGTACTTC. Its translation is CASSPRTGGNEQYF.

This chain connects TRBV28 to TRBJ1-6; TRBD1 might be the D (6 bases). Trimming left V 4 bases short and J 0 bases short, with 13 bases between. This CDR3 has 17 residues. Germline V lookup: CDR1 MDHEN, CDR2 SYDVKM. CDR3 loop: CASSSTGSNSYNSPLHF. For the CDR3, the DNA is TGTGCCAGCAGTTCGACAGGCAGTAACTCCTATAATTCACCCCTCCACTTT. Full variable domain (remainder filled in from reference TRBV28 and TRBJ1-6): DVKVTQSSRYLVKRTGEKVFLECVQDMDHENMFWYRQDPGLGLRLIYFSYDVKMKEKGDIPEGYSVSREKKERFSLILESASTNQTSMYLCASSSTGSNSYNSPLHFGNGTRLTVT.

This chain connects TRBV28 to TRBJ2-3; 12 positions agree with TRBD2. The germline V gene encodes CDR1 MDHEN and CDR2 SYDVKM. The CDR3 is 18 amino acids. The junction had 15 bases not matched to a gene; V was cut back by 6 bases and J by 5 bases. The DNA for the CDR3 is TGTGCCAGCAGCACAACTGGACTAGCGGGGACGGCGATAGATACGCAGTATTTT. Amino acids: CASSTTGLAGTAIDTQYF. Full variable domain (outside the CDR3, taken from reference TRBV28 and TRBJ2-3): DVKVTQSSRYLVKRTGEKVFLECVQDMDHENMFWYRQDPGLGLRLIYFSYDVKMKEKGDIPEGYSVSREKKERFSLILESASTNQTSMYLCASSTTGLAGTAIDTQYFGPGTRLTVL.

This clone was picked up a small number of times. The chain recombines TRBV9 with TRBJ1-6; 10 bases are a match to TRBD1. This CDR3 contains 14 residues. Trimming cost V 3 bases and J 8 bases; bases outside gene matches: 2. Germline-derived CDR1 and CDR2 are SGDLS and YYNGEE. The CDR3 loop is CASSGGQGYSPLHF. CDR3 bases: TGTGCCAGCAGCGGGGGACAGGGGTATTCACCCCTCCACTTT.

The chain couples TRBV15 to TRBJ1-6; D ambiguous. This CDR3 spans 18 amino acids. V lost 3 bases and J 0 bases, leaving 15 bases between the germline ends. Germline assignment: CDR1 LNHNV and CDR2 YYDKDF (reference sequence). DNA for the CDR3: TGTGCCACCAGCAGCATAGGCACTACCGACTCCTATAATTCACCCCTCCACTTT. Protein sequence: CATSSIGTTDSYNSPLHF.

CDR3 nucleotides: TGTGCCAGCAAGAAGTCCTATAATTCACCCCTCCACTTT. This codes for CASKKSYNSPLHF. The chain has TRBV6-8 and TRBJ1-6; D gene unclear. Germline V lookup: CDR1 MNHGY, CDR2 SAAAGT. This CDR3 is built from 13 residues. Deletions cut 7 bases from V and 1 base from J, with 5 bases between.

This chain connects TRBV27 to TRBJ2-1; a weak D match, TRBD2 (6 bases). V lost 3 bases, J lost 2 bases, and 14 bases lay in between. The CDR3 extends over 16 amino acids. Germline V gene lookup returns CDR1 MNHEY and CDR2 SMNVEV (reference sequence). The CDR3 DNA sequence: TGTGCCAGCAGTTTTGGGACTGCAAATACCTACAATGAGCAGTTCTTC. Residues: CASSFGTANTYNEQFF.

This clone was found a few times. The rearrangement joins TRBV11-3 to TRBJ1-1, with 9 bases fitting TRBD1. Germline lookup yields CDR1 SGHNT and CDR2 YENEEA. Losses at the gene ends were 3 bases for V and 6 bases for J; bases not matched to a gene: 8. The CDR3 sequence is 15 residues long. CDR3 DNA sequence: TGTGCCAGCAGCTTGATTACGGGACAGGGCTCTGAAGCTTTCTTT. Translated, it gives CASSLITGQGSEAFF.

This clone occurred a few times. This chain uses TRBV28 with TRBJ1-4, with D possibly being TRBD1 (6 bases). Germline-derived CDR1 and CDR2 are MDHEN and SYDVKM. The CDR3 runs to 15 residues. The V end was cut by 3 bases, the J end by 7 bases, with 15 bases between. The CDR3 loop is CASSFGGARGEKLFF. CDR3 nucleotide sequence: TGTGCCAGCAGTTTTGGGGGCGCGAGGGGTGAAAAACTGTTTTTT. The full variable domain, completed using reference TRBV28 and TRBJ1-4, is DVKVTQSSRYLVKRTGEKVFLECVQDMDHENMFWYRQDPGLGLRLIYFSYDVKMKEKGDIPEGYSVSREKKERFSLILESASTNQTSMYLCASSFGGARGEKLFFGSGTQLSVL.